This T cell receptor (beta chain) originates from a study of PD-L1 blockade in urothelial cancer. Regarding time point: peripheral blood 6 weeks after treatment start. The CDR3 is made up of 14 amino acids. V was pared by 8 bases and J by 2 bases, with 12 bases between. Germline assignment: CDR1 MDHEN and CDR2 SYDVKM. TCRdb's table, derived via immunoSEQ multiplex PCR, lists solely in-frame clones and lacks some. The data show around 33,000 clones, roughly nine tenths seen once. This sequence originates from a man older than 75 with urothelial cancer. Sequencing was performed on PBMCs, taken around atezolizumab (anti-PD-L1) treatment. The genes are TRBV28 and TRBJ1-4; a weak D match, TRBD1 (5 bases). The CDR3 DNA follows: TGTGCCAGCGTAGCGGGGGTCACTAATGAAAAACTGTTTTTT. Translation: CASVAGVTNEKLFF.